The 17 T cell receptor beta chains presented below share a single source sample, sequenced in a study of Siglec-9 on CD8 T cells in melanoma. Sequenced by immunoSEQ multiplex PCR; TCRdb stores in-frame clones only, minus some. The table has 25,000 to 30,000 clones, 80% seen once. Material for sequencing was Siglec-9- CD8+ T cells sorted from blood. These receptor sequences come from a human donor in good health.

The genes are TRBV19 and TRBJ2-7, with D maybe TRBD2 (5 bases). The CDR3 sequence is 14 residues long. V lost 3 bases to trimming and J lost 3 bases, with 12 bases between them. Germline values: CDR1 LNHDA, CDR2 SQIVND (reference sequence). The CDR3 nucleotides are TGTGCCAGTAGTATTTACAGCGGAAACTACGAGCAGTACTTC. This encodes CASSIYSGNYEQYF.

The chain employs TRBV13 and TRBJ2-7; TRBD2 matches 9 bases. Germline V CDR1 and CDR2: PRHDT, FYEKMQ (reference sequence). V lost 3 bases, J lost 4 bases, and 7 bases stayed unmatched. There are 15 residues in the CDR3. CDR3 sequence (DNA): TGTGCCAGCAGCTTTATAGCGGGGGCCTTGTACGAGCAGTACTTC. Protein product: CASSFIAGALYEQYF.

The CDR3 loop reads CASVPAGGTEAFF. CDR3 DNA sequence: TGTGCCAGCGTCCCGGCGGGGGGCACTGAAGCTTTCTTT. The chain uses TRBV2 and TRBJ1-1, with a tentative D call TRBD1 (5 bases). CDR1 SNHLY and CDR2 FYNNEI come from the germline V gene. Deletions cut 8 bases from V and 4 bases from J, with 14 bases between. The length of the CDR3 is 13 residues.

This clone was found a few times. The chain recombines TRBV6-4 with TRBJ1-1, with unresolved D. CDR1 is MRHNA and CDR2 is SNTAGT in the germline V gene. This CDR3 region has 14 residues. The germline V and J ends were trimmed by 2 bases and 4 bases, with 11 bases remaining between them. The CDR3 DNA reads TGTGCCAGCAGTGACGCCGCGGGTGGCACTGAAGCTTTCTTT. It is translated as CASSDAAGGTEAFF.

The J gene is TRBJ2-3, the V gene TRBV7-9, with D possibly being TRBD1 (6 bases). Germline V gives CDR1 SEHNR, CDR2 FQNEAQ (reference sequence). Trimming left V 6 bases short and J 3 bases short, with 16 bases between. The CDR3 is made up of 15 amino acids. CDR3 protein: CASRDSGAVTDTQYF. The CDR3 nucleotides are TGTGCCAGCAGGGACTCAGGGGCGGTTACAGATACGCAGTATTTT.

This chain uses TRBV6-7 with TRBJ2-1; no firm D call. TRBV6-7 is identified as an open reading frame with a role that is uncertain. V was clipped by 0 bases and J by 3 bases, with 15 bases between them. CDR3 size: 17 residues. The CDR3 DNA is TGTGCCAGCAGTTACTCGCCACAGACCCTCGACTACAATGAGCAGTTCTTC. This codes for CASSYSPQTLDYNEQFF.

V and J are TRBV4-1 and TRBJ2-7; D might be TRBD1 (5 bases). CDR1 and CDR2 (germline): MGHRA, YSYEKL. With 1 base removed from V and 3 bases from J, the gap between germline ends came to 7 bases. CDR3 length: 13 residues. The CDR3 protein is CASSQGDSYEQYF. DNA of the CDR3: TGCGCCAGCAGCCAAGGCGACAGCTACGAGCAGTACTTC.

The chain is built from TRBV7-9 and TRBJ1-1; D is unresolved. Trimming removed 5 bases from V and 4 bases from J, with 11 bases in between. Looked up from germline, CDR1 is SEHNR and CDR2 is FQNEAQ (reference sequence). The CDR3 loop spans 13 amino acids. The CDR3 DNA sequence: TGTGCCAGCAGCCGTCTTGGGTTCACTGAAGCTTTCTTT. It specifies CASSRLGFTEAFF. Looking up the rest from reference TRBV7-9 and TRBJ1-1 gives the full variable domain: DTGVSQNPRHKITKRGQNVTFRCDPISEHNRLYWYRQTLGQGPEFLTYFQNEAQLEKSRLLSDRFSAERPKGSFSTLEIQRTEQGDSAMYLCASSRLGFTEAFFGQGTRLTVV.

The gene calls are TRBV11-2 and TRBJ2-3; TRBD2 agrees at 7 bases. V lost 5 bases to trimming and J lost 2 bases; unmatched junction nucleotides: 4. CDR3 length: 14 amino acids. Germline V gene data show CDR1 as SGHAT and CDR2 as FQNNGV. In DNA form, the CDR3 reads TGTGCCAGCAGCATCGGGACTAACACAGATACGCAGTATTTT. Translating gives CASSIGTNTDTQYF.

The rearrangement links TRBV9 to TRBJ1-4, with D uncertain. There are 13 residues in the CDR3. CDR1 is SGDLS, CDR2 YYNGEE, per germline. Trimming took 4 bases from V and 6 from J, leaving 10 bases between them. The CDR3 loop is CASSPLADEKLFF. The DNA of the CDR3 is TGTGCCAGCAGCCCCCTCGCTGATGAAAAACTGTTTTTT.

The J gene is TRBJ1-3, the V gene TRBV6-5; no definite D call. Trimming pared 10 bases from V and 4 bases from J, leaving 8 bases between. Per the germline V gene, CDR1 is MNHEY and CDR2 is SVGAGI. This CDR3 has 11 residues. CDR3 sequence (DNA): TGTGCCACCAAAACAGGAAACACCATATATTTT. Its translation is CATKTGNTIYF.

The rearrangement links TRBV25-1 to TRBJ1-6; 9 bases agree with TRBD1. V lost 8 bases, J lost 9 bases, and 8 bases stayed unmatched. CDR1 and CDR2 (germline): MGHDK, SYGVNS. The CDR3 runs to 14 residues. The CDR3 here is CASGTGTGFSPLHF. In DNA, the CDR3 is TGTGCCAGCGGAACCGGGACAGGGTTTTCACCCCTCCACTTT.

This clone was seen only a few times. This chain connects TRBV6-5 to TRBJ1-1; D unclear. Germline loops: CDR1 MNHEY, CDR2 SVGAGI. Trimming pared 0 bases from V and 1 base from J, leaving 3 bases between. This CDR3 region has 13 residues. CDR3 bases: TGTGCCAGCAGTTACTCGGAGAACACTGAAGCTTTCTTT. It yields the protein CASSYSENTEAFF.

As DNA, the CDR3 is TGTGCCAGCAGCTTCCAGGGGGGCTACAATGAGCAGTTCTTC. This translates into CASSFQGGYNEQFF. V gene TRBV11-2 combines with J gene TRBJ2-1; perhaps TRBD1 as D (7 bases). Per the germline V gene, CDR1 is SGHAT and CDR2 is FQNNGV. This CDR3 region has 14 residues. The V gene lost 3 bases and the J gene lost 3 bases, with 9 bases spanning the gap.

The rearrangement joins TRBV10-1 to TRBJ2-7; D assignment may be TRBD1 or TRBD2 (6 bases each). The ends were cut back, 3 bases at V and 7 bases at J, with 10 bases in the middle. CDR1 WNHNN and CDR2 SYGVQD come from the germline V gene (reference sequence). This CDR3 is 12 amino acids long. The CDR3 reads CASSEVGGEQYV. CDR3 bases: TGCGCCAGCAGTGAAGTAGGGGGGGAGCAGTACGTC.

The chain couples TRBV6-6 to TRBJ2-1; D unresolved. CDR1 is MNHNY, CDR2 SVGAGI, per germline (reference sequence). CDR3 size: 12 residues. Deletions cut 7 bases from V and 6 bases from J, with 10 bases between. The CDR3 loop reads CASTETGNEQFF. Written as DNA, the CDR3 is TGTGCCAGCACAGAGACCGGCAATGAGCAGTTCTTC.

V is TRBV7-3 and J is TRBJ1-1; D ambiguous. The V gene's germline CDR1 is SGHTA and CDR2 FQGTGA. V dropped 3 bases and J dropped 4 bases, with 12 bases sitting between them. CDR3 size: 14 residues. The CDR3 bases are TGTGCCAGCAGCTTGCAAGGAGGTGGCACTGAAGCTTTCTTT. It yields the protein CASSLQGGGTEAFF.